This TCR beta chain came from a study of T cell repertoires in cytomegalovirus infection. Study-level points and caveats: In two of eight donors, the top clonotype was HLA-C-restricted CMV-specific.

Comment on this clonotype: Its antigen remains unidentified.

TCRdb redid the calling of the reads with MiXCR, one entry per CDR3 protein. Among hundreds of thousands of distinct CDR3 sequences listed, about 33% were seen once. The sequence came from a human donor in good health (CMV status not recorded). Some clones in this sample may be carry-over from other donors' samples. Sequences were derived from cultured CD8+ T cells from PBMCs, sampled from culture after CMV antigen stimulation.

Here the CDR3 DNA reads TGCGCCAGCAGCCAAGGACAGGACAGCGGGCAGCCCCAGCATTTT. Translation: CASSQGQDSGQPQHF. V is TRBV4-1 and J is TRBJ1-5; maybe TRBD1 (6 bases). Trimming removed 1 base from V and 7 bases from J, with 14 bases in between. The CDR3 is 15 residues long. Looked up from germline, CDR1 is MGHRA and CDR2 is YSYEKL.